This passage covers 2 T cell receptor beta chains from one sample sequenced in a study of breast tumors, draining lymph nodes, adjacent tissues. Axillary draining lymph nodes of breast cancer patients supplied the node samples. Using its own MiXCR run on the multiplex PCR reads, TCRdb lists one record per CDR3 protein. The profile covers 150,000 to 200,000 distinct CDR3 sequences, with 30% to 40% appearing a single time and 3% to 4.5% taken by the ten largest. Sequencing was performed on axillary lymph node tissue. These receptor sequences come from a female donor with breast cancer. Some clones in this sample may be carry-over from other donors' samples.

To note about this clonotype: A much larger clonotype is one base distant, so this may be a read error. The chain couples TRBV20-1 to TRBJ2-3, with unresolved D. The CDR3 spans 12 residues. From germline, CDR1 is DFQATT and CDR2 SNEGSKA (reference sequence). CDR3 sequence reads: CSATGPADTRYF. CDR3 coding DNA: TGCAGTGCTACCGGGCCTGCGGATACGCGGTATTTT.

This clonotype was detected many times. The rearrangement uses TRBV10-2 and TRBJ2-5, with no clear D. The CDR3 extends over 13 amino acids. Between the trimmed V and J ends, which lost 7 bases and 9 bases, there was a span of 18 bases. Germline-derived CDR1 and CDR2 are WSHSY and SAAADI. The CDR3 reads CASNVQLIGAQYF. As DNA, the CDR3 is TGCGCCAGCAACGTACAGCTAATTGGGGCCCAGTACTTC.